Each of the 8 T cell receptor beta chains below was sequenced from the same sample in a study of post-analysis software for immune sequencing data. Study-level points and caveats: The five TRBV segments detected at higher frequency in patients than in controls included TRBV5-6, TRBV5-1 and TRBV20-1.

No antigen has been identified for these receptors. Unique-molecular-identifier-tagged TCR beta cDNA libraries were used. MiXCR was run by TCRdb on the PCR reads, yielding one entry per CDR3 protein. The sample yields roughly 670,000 distinct CDR3 sequences, over 45% seen once. The sample taken for sequencing was blood. The source is a girl between 2 and 10 years old with multiple sclerosis.

The CDR3 DNA follows: TGTGCCAGCAGCTATCGAGGCGGTGGACTCCCGGGGGAGCAGTACTTC. It translates to CASSYRGGGLPGEQYF. The chain has TRBV5-6 and TRBJ2-4; possible D gene TRBD2, 6 bases. The CDR3 runs to 16 residues. Trimming took off 3 bases at V and 13 bases at J, with 26 bases between the two ends. Germline loops: CDR1 SGHDT, CDR2 YYEEEE. The whole variable domain, filled in from reference TRBV5-6 and TRBJ2-4, reads DAGVTQSPTHLIKTRGQQVTLRCSPKSGHDTVSWYQQALGQGPQFIFQYYEEEERQRGNFPDRFSGHQFPNYSSELNVNALLLGDSALYLCASSYRGGGLPGEQYFGAGTRLSVL.

The chain carries TRBV5-1 and TRBJ2-7; the D gene is possibly TRBD1 (6 bases). The germline V gene encodes CDR1 SGHRS and CDR2 YFSETQ. The germline V and J ends were trimmed by 4 bases and 4 bases, with 15 bases remaining between them. The CDR3 consists of 14 residues. In nucleotides, the CDR3 is TGCGCCAGCAGCCGCGACAGGAGAGAATACGAGCAGTACTTC. Translated, it gives CASSRDRREYEQYF.

This clonotype was detected only a few times. J is TRBJ2-7 and V is TRBV12-3 or TRBV12-4, with 7 positions matching TRBD1. The ends lost 1 base at V and 5 bases at J; junction bases unmatched: 11. The CDR3 loop spans 16 amino acids. Here the CDR3 DNA reads TGTGCCAGCAGTTTAGGTGTAGGGACAGCGACGCACGAGCAGTACTTC. As protein: CASSLGVGTATHEQYF.

The genes are TRBV7-2 and TRBJ2-3; 8 bases align to TRBD2. Germline V CDR1 and CDR2: SGHTA, FQGNSA. CDR3 length: 19 amino acids. V shed 2 bases and J 1 base; nucleotides not matched to a gene: 14. As DNA, the CDR3 is TGTGCCAGCAGCTTACCCCCTCTTAGGAGCGGGGGTGGCACAGATACGCAGTATTTT. Its translation: CASSLPPLRSGGGTDTQYF.

The chain has TRBV7-2 and TRBJ1-1, with no clear D. Germline CDR1 reads SGHTA; CDR2 reads FQGNSA. The CDR3 is 12 amino acids. The germline V and J ends were trimmed by 5 bases and 6 bases, with 10 bases remaining between them. In DNA form, the CDR3 reads TGTGCCAGCAGCCGTAGTACGGCTGAAGCTTTCTTT. This encodes CASSRSTAEAFF.

The chain recombines TRBV9 with TRBJ2-5; D remains unclear. The CDR3 consists of 13 residues. Germline CDR1 is SGDLS and CDR2 is YYNGEE. The V end lost 0 bases, the J end lost 3 bases, and 6 bases lay between the germline ends. CDR3 sequence reads: CASSVGAEETQYF. In nucleotides, the CDR3 is TGTGCCAGCAGCGTAGGAGCAGAAGAGACCCAGTACTTC.

With regard to this clonotype: One junction end does not reproduce the germline sequence, and a read error may be involved. The genes are TRBV6-1 and TRBJ1-3; 7 nucleotides match TRBD1. Germline assignment: CDR1 MNHNS and CDR2 SASEGT. The CDR3 has 20 residues. The CDR3 spells CASSHVARRQGRISGNTIYF. CDR3 in DNA: TGCGCCAGCAGCCACGTAGCGAGGCGACAGGGTCGAATCTCTGGAAACACCATATATTTT.

The J gene is TRBJ2-5, the V gene TRBV5-1; no firm D call. The CDR3 covers 13 residues. Germline values: CDR1 SGHRS, CDR2 YFSETQ. Trimming removed 4 bases at V and 5 bases at J, with 12 bases between. DNA for the CDR3: TGCGCCAGCAGCCTGGGGATTCGGGAGACCCAGTACTTC. It encodes CASSLGIRETQYF.